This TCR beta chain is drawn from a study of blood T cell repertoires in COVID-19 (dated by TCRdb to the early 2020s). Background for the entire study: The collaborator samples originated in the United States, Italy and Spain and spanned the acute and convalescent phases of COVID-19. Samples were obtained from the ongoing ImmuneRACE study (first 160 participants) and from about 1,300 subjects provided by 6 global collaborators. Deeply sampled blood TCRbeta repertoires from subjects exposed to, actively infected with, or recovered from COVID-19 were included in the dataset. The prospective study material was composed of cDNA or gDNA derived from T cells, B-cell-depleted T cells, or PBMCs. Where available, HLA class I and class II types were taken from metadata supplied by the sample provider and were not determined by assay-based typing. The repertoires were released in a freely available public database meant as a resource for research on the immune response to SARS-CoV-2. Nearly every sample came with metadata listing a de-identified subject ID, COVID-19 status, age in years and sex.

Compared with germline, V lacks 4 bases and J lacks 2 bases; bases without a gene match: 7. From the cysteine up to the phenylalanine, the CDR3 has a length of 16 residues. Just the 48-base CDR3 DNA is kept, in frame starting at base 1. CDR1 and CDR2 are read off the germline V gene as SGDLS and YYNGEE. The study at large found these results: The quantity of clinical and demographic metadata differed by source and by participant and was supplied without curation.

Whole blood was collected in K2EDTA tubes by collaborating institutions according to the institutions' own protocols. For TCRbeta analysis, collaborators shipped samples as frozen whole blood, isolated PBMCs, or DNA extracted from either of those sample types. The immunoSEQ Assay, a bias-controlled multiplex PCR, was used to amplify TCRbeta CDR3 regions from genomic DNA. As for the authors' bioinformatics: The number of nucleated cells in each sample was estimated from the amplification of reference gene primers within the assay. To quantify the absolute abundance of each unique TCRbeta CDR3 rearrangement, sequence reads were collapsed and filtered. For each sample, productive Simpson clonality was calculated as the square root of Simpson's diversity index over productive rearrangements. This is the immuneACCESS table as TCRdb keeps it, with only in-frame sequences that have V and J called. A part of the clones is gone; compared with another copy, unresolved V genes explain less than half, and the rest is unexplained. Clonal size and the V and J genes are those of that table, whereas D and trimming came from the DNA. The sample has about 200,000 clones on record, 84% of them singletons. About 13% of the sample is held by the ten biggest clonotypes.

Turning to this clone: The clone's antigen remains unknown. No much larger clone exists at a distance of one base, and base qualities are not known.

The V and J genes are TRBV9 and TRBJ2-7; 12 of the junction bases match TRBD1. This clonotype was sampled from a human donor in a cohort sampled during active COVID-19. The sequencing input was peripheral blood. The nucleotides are TGTGCCAGCAGCCCGAAGGGACAGGGGGCGACCTACGAGCAGTACTTC. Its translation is CASSPKGQGATYEQYF.